The TCR beta chain under discussion was sequenced for a study of post-analysis software for immune sequencing data. General study findings and limits: Comparison with controls showed significantly lower normalized Chao1 diversity in multiple sclerosis patients. Same-batch samples co-clustered strongly by F measure. Higher frequency in patients than in controls was seen for about five TRBV segments, with TRBV5-6, TRBV5-1 and TRBV20-1 among them.

This clonotype was detected only a few times. Its antigen is not identified. Libraries were made from TCR beta cDNA, and they carried unique molecular identifiers. One entry per CDR3 protein results from TCRdb running MiXCR on the PCR reads. The table lists 800,000 to 950,000 distinct CDR3 sequences, about 57% of them singletons. From germline, CDR1 is MGHRA and CDR2 YSYEKL. The CDR3 has 17 residues. The V gene lost 1 base and the J gene lost 8 bases, with 21 bases spanning the gap. The specimen sequenced was blood. The receptor's source is a girl between 10 and 17 years old with multiple sclerosis. The V gene is TRBV4-1, the J gene TRBJ2-1, with no clear D. CDR3 sequence (DNA): TGCGCCAGCAGCCAAGGACTTAGACAACCACTTAGGGATGAGCAGTTCTTC. Residues: CASSQGLRQPLRDEQFF.